This T cell receptor beta chain was recorded in a study of blood T cells in healthy people across ages. Points from the study as a whole: Not knowing donor CMV status may have confounded expanded clonotype changes.

V lost 6 bases to trimming and J lost 5 bases; unmatched junction nucleotides: 6. The CDR3 is made up of 14 amino acids. Germline loops: CDR1 MNHEY, CDR2 SMNVEV (reference sequence). Primed by a sample-barcoded 5' primer and a J-beta primer mix, a second PCR proceeded for about 6 to 12 cycles. Every single cDNA molecule received a tag from a template-switch adaptor with 12 random nucleotides. TCRdb recomputed calls from the 5' RACE reads with MiXCR, one row per CDR3 protein. Here the sample spans over a million distinct CDR3 sequences, roughly 45% being singletons. This clonotype was observed a few times. Its target is unknown.

The sequence derives from a woman aged 60-70 years in good health. The V and J genes are TRBV27 and TRBJ2-7; 11 bases are shared with TRBD2. Sample: blood. The CDR3 sequence is CASRLAGDFDEQYF. The CDR3 nucleotides read TGTGCCAGCAGACTAGCGGGAGATTTCGACGAGCAGTACTTC.